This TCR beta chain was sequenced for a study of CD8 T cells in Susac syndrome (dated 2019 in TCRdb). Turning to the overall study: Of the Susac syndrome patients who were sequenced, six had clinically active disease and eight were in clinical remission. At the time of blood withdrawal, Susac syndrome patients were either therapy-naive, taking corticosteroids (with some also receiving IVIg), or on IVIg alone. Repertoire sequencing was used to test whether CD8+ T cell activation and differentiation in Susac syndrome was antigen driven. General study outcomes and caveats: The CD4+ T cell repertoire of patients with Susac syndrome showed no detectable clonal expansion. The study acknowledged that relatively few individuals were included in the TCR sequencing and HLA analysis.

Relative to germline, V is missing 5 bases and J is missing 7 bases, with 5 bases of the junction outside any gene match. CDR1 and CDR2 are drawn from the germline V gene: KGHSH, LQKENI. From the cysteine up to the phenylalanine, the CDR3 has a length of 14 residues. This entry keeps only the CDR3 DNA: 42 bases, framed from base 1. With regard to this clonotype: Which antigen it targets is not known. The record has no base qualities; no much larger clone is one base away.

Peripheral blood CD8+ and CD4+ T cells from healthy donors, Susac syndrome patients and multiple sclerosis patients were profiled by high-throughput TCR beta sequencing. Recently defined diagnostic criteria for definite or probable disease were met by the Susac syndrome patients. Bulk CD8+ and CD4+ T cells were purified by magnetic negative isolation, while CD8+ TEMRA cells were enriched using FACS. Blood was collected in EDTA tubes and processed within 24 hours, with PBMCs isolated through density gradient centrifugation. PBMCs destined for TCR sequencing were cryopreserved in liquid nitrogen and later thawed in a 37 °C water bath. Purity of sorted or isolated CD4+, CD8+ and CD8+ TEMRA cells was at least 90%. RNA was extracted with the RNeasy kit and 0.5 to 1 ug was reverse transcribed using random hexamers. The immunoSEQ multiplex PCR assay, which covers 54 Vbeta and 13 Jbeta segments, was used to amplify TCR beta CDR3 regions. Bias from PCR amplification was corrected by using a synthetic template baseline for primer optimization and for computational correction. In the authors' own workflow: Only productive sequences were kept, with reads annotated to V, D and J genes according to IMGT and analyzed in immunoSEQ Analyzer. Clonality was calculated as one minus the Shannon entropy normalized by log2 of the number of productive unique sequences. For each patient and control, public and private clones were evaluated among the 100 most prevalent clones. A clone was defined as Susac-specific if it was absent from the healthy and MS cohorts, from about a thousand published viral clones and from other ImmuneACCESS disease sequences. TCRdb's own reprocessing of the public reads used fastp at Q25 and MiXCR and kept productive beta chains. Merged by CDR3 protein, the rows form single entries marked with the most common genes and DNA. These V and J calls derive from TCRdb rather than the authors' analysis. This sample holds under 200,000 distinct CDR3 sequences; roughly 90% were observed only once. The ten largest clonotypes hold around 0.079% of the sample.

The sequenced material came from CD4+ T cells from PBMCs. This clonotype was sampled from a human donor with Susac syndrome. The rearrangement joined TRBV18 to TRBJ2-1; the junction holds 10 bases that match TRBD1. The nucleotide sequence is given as TGTGCCAGCTCAACAAGACAGGGGGCGAATGAGCAGTTCTTC. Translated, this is CASSTRQGANEQFF.